Listed below are T cell receptor beta chains from one sample, sequenced in a study of T-cell memory formation after mild COVID-19. MiXCR, run by TCRdb on the 5' RACE reads, gives a single entry per CDR3 protein. The table shows 300,000 to 350,000 distinct CDR3 sequences, with 10% to 15% occurring only once. The sample taken for sequencing was PBMCs or a T cell subset sorted from them (not recorded which). The receptors stem from a man younger than 35 who had mild COVID-19 (a few samples of this study predate the infection). Cell type and time point are not known. Both conserved end residues are part of each CDR3. Fields, in order: V gene, D gene, clone size, J gene, CDR3 protein, CDR3 DNA. A D gene is named only where the DNA matches it firmly. The listing skips clone size in some rows; elsewhere it reads once, few, many or a size class.

TRBV9,TRBD2,NA,TRBJ2-3,CASSPRRASGATDTQYF,TGTGCCAGCAGCCCCCGAAGGGCTAGCGGTGCCACAGATACGCAGTATTTT
TRBV5-1,NA,few,TRBJ2-5,CASSELLGVETQYF,TGCGCCAGCTCCGAGCTCCTAGGAGTAGAGACCCAGTACTTC
TRBV5-4,TRBD2,few,TRBJ2-7,CASSSDGGIYEQYF,TGTGCCAGCAGCTCAGACGGGGGGATCTACGAGCAGTACTTC
TRBV18,NA,NA,TRBJ2-5,CASSPVDKGGTQYF,TGTGCCAGCTCACCAGTGGACAAGGGGGGAACCCAGTACTTC
TRBV28,NA,few,TRBJ1-3,CASSSFTRSGNTIYF,TGTGCCAGCAGTTCTTTCACACGCTCTGGAAACACCATATATTTT
TRBV18,TRBD1,few,TRBJ1-5,CASSRDRGSNQPQHF,TGTGCCAGCTCACGGGACAGGGGGTCCAATCAGCCCCAGCATTTT
TRBV7-9,NA,NA,TRBJ1-2,CASSPRVGGEYGYTF,TGTGCCAGCAGCCCACGGGTGGGGGGCGAGTATGGCTACACCTTC
TRBV19,NA,many,TRBJ2-7,CASSRDFLGEQYF,TGTGCCAGTAGTAGAGACTTTCTGGGCGAGCAGTACTTC
TRBV5-1,TRBD1,NA,TRBJ2-5,CASSRDGTGGETQYF,TGCGCCAGCAGCCGTGACGGGACAGGGGGAGAGACCCAGTACTTC
TRBV6-5,NA,few,TRBJ1-2,CASRGGFEQNNYGYTF,TGTGCCAGCAGAGGGGGATTCGAACAGAATAACTATGGCTACACCTTC
TRBV7-2,NA,many,TRBJ2-1,CASSLGFRGSENEQFF,TGTGCCAGCAGCTTAGGATTTAGGGGGTCGGAGAATGAGCAGTTCTTC
TRBV5-1,TRBD2,few,TRBJ2-3,CASSLSGTSGTDTQYF,TGCGCCAGCAGCCTATCCGGGACTAGCGGCACAGATACGCAGTATTTT
TRBV19,NA,NA,TRBJ2-1,CASSTTSSRVEQFF,TGTGCCAGTAGTACGACTAGTTCGCGCGTGGAGCAGTTCTTC
TRBV12-3/TRBV12-4,TRBD2,NA,TRBJ2-5,CASRGAGGIQETQYF,TGTGCCAGCCGGGGAGCGGGGGGAATCCAAGAGACCCAGTACTTC
TRBV7-2,NA,NA,TRBJ2-3,CASSLSVSDTQYF,TGTGCCAGCAGCTTATCAGTCTCCGATACGCAGTATTTT
TRBV24-1,TRBD1,NA,TRBJ2-5,CATSEAGTGKETQYF,TGTGCCACCAGTGAGGCCGGGACAGGTAAAGAGACCCAGTACTTC
TRBV6-5,TRBD2,NA,TRBJ2-5,CASRRGGLETQYF,TGTGCCAGCAGACGGGGGGGCCTCGAGACCCAGTACTTC
TRBV24-1,TRBD1,few,TRBJ1-2,CATSDRDREVYGYTF,TGTGCCACCAGTGATCGGGACAGGGAGGTCTATGGCTACACCTTC
TRBV20-1,TRBD2,few,TRBJ2-1,CSARTSGGAGPFF,TGCAGTGCTAGGACTAGCGGGGGGGCCGGGCCGTTCTTC
TRBV6-5,TRBD1,many,TRBJ1-2,CASSPGTGLYGYTF,TGTGCCAGCAGTCCGGGGACAGGGCTCTATGGCTACACCTTC
TRBV10-3,NA,NA,TRBJ1-5,CAIRQGPGNQPQHF,TGTGCCATCAGACAGGGACCGGGAAATCAGCCCCAGCATTTT
TRBV11-2,NA,NA,TRBJ1-1,CASSLPKMNTEAFF,TGTGCCAGCAGCTTACCGAAGATGAACACTGAAGCTTTCTTT
TRBV6-5,NA,few,TRBJ1-3,CASSYSLQPSSGNTIYF,TGTGCCAGCAGTTACTCATTACAGCCTAGCTCTGGAAACACCATATATTTT
TRBV6-2/TRBV6-3,NA,NA,TRBJ2-5,CASRRDQGETQYF,TGTGCCAGCAGAAGGGACCAAGGGGAGACCCAGTACTTC
TRBV5-1,NA,many,TRBJ2-2,CASSLNVPPNTGELFF,TGCGCCAGCAGCTTAAATGTCCCTCCGAACACCGGGGAGCTGTTTTTT
TRBV6-5,NA,NA,TRBJ2-7,CASRLQGGGEQYF,TGTGCCAGCAGGTTACAGGGCGGTGGCGAGCAGTACTTC
TRBV19,TRBD2,few,TRBJ2-5,CASSMISGARETQYF,TGTGCCAGTAGTATGATTAGCGGGGCCCGGGAGACCCAGTACTTC
TRBV28,NA,few,TRBJ1-2,CASSLWGSNYGYTF,TGTGCCAGCAGTTTATGGGGCAGTAACTATGGCTACACCTTC
TRBV3-1,NA,few,TRBJ2-3,CASSQEWGRGDTQYF,TGTGCCAGCAGCCAAGAGTGGGGGCGCGGGGATACGCAGTATTTT
TRBV5-1,NA,few,TRBJ2-5,CASRQVQETQYF,TGCGCCAGCAGACAGGTACAAGAGACCCAGTACTTC
TRBV6-6,TRBD1,NA,TRBJ1-1,CASSWTGRNTEAFF,TGTGCCAGCAGTTGGACAGGGAGGAACACTGAAGCTTTCTTT
TRBV6-5,NA,few,TRBJ1-3,CASRNSGTGNTIYF,TGTGCCAGCAGGAACTCAGGGACTGGAAACACCATATATTTT
TRBV19,TRBD1,NA,TRBJ2-1,CASRPAGTVSYNEQFF,TGTGCCAGTAGACCTGCCGGGACAGTCTCCTACAATGAGCAGTTCTTC
TRBV19,NA,few,TRBJ2-4,CASSTDNKGNIQYF,TGTGCCAGTAGTACAGACAACAAGGGGAACATTCAGTACTTC
TRBV6-1,NA,NA,TRBJ2-3,CASSEAGRRGTDTQYF,TGTGCCAGCAGTGAAGCAGGGAGGAGGGGCACAGATACGCAGTATTTT
TRBV20-1,TRBD1,few,TRBJ1-5,CSARGQGRNQPQHF,TGCAGTGCCCGCGGACAGGGGCGAAATCAGCCCCAGCATTTT
TRBV29-1,NA,few,TRBJ1-1,CSVEDQGPEAFF,TGCAGCGTTGAAGATCAAGGACCTGAAGCTTTCTTT
TRBV27,NA,NA,TRBJ1-6,CASTTAGGSPLHF,TGTGCCAGCACCACTGCGGGGGGTTCACCCCTCCACTTT
TRBV7-2,NA,NA,TRBJ2-3,CASSQGLTLTDTQYF,TGTGCCAGCAGCCAGGGACTTACGCTCACAGATACGCAGTATTTT
TRBV6-2/TRBV6-3,NA,many,TRBJ2-2,CASSSRPSRLNTGELFF,TGTGCCAGCAGTTCCCGCCCATCTAGACTGAACACCGGGGAGCTGTTTTTT
TRBV5-1,NA,few,TRBJ2-7,CASSFRNPYEQYF,TGCGCCAGCAGCTTCAGGAACCCCTACGAGCAGTACTTC
TRBV19,TRBD1,NA,TRBJ2-5,CASRFQDRAETQYF,TGTGCCAGTAGATTTCAGGACAGGGCGGAGACCCAGTACTTC
TRBV7-3,NA,many,TRBJ2-3,CASSLKAGYTDTQYF,TGTGCCAGCAGCTTAAAGGCGGGTTACACAGATACGCAGTATTTT
TRBV12-3/TRBV12-4,NA,NA,TRBJ2-7,CASSIQTGSYEQYF,TGTGCCAGCAGCATTCAAACAGGGAGTTACGAGCAGTACTTC
TRBV20-1,TRBD2,few,TRBJ2-7,CSADRPSGTVVEQYF,TGCAGTGCTGACCGGCCCAGCGGGACGGTCGTCGAGCAGTACTTC
TRBV5-1,TRBD2,many,TRBJ2-1,CASSSSLAGVYNEQFF,TGCGCCAGCAGCTCCTCCCTAGCGGGGGTATACAATGAGCAGTTCTTC
TRBV5-1,NA,few,TRBJ1-6,CASSLVAPANSPLHF,TGCGCCAGCAGCTTGGTTGCACCGGCAAATTCACCCCTCCACTTT
TRBV29-1,TRBD2,NA,TRBJ2-2,CSGSGGTGELFF,TGCAGCGGTAGCGGGGGAACCGGGGAGCTGTTTTTT
TRBV7-3,NA,few,TRBJ1-4,CASSSNATNEKLFF,TGTGCCAGCAGCTCGAACGCAACTAATGAAAAACTGTTTTTT
TRBV7-2,NA,few,TRBJ1-1,CASSLLGGRKPFF,TGTGCCAGCAGCTTATTGGGGGGTAGGAAGCCTTTCTTT
TRBV28,NA,NA,TRBJ1-3,CASSWGYSGNTIYF,TGTGCCAGCAGTTGGGGGTACTCTGGAAACACCATATATTTT
TRBV6-2/TRBV6-3,NA,NA,TRBJ1-2,CASSYGGLYGYTF,TGTGCCAGCAGTTACGGCGGACTCTATGGCTACACCTTC
TRBV3-1,TRBD2,few,TRBJ2-1,CASSLPTSGGRNEQFF,TGTGCCAGCAGCCTTCCTACTAGCGGGGGTAGGAATGAGCAGTTCTTC
TRBV2,NA,NA,TRBJ2-5,CASSVEATETQYF,TGTGCCAGCAGTGTAGAAGCGACAGAGACCCAGTACTTC
TRBV7-9,NA,NA,TRBJ1-1,CASSSQLLNTEAFF,TGTGCCAGCAGCTCCCAACTTTTGAACACTGAAGCTTTCTTT
TRBV6-5,TRBD1,NA,TRBJ1-4,CASRANRGGNEKLFF,TGTGCCAGCAGAGCAAACAGGGGCGGTAATGAAAAACTGTTTTTT
TRBV30,NA,NA,TRBJ2-5,CAWSVMTEGGETQYF,TGTGCCTGGAGTGTCATGACAGAGGGCGGAGAGACCCAGTACTTC
TRBV4-2,NA,NA,TRBJ2-3,CASSQSPLGPAGTDTQYF,TGTGCCAGCAGCCAGAGTCCCCTGGGGCCCGCCGGCACAGATACGCAGTATTTT
TRBV18,NA,NA,TRBJ2-3,CASSPETTPDTQYF,TGTGCCAGCTCACCGGAAACCACCCCAGATACGCAGTATTTT